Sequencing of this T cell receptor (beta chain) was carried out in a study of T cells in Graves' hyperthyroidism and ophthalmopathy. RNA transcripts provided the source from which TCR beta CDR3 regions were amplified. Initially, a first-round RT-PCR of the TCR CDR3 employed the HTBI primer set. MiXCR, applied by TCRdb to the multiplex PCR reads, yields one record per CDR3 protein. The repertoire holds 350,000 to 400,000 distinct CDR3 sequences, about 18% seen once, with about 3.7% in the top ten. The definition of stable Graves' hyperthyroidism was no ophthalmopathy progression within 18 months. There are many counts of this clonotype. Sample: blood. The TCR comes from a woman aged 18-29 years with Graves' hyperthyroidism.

In DNA, the CDR3 is TGTGCCAGTACCCCATCGGGTGGGAGTCAGCCCCAGCATTTT. Its protein product is CASTPSGGSQPQHF. The V call is TRBV19, the J call TRBJ1-5; no clear D. Germline CDR1 is LNHDA and CDR2 is SQIVND (reference sequence). V was trimmed by 7 bases and J by 6 bases, leaving 16 bases between them. The CDR3 loop spans 14 amino acids.